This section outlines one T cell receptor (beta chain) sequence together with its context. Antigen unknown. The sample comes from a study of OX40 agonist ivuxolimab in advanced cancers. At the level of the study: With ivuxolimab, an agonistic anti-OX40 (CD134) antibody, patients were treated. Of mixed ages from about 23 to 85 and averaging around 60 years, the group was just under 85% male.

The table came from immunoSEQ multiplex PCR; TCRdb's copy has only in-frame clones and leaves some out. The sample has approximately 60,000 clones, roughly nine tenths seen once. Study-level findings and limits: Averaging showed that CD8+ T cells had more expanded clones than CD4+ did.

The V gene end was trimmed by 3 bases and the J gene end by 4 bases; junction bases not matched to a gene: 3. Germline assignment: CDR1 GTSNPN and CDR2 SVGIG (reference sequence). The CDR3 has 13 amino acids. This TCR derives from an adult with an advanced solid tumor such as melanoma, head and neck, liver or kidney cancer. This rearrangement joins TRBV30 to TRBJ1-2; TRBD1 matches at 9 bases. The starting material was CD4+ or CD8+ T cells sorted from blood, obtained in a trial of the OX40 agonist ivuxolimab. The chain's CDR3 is CAWRDRGSYGYTF. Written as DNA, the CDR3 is TGTGCCTGGAGGGACAGGGGAAGCTATGGCTACACCTTC.